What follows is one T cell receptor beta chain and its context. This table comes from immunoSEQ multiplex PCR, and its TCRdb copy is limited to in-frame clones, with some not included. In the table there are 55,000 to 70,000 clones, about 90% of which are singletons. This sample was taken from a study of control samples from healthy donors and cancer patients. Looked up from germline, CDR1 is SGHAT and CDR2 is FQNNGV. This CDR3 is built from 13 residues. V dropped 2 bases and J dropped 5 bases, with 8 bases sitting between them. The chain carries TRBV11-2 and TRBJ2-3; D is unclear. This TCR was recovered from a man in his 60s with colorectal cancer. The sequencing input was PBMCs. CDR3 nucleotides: TGTGCCAGCAGCTTAAATGCTATAGATACGCAGTATTTT. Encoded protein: CASSLNAIDTQYF.